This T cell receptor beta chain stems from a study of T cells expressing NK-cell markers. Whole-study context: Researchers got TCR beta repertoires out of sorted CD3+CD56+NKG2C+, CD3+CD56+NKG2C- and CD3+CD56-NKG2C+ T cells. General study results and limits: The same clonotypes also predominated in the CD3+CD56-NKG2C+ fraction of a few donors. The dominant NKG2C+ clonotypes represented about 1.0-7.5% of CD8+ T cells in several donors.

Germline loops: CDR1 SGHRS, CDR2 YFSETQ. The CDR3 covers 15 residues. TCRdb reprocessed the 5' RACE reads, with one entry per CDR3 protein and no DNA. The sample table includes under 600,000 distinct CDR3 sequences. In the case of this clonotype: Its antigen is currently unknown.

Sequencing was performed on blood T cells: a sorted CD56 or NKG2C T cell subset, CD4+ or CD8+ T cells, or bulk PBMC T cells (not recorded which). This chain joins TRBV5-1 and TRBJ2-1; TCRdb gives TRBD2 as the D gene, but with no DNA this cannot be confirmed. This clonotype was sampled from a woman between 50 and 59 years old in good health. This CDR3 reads CASSFGTTSSHEQFF.